This TCR beta chain originates from a study of tumor-infiltrating lymphocytes in primary liver carcinoma. Study-level points and caveats: Bulk, unsorted sampling meant CD4+ and CD8+ repertoires went uncompared. Tumor top-250-clone fractions significantly exceeded those of blood (p = 0.039). Relative to tumor region pairs, the tumor-adjacent and tumor-blood pairs showed overlap that was lower.

The germline CDR1 and CDR2 sequences are WNHNN and SYGVQD (reference sequence). The CDR3 is made up of 14 amino acids. With regard to this clonotype: Its antigen is not known. A read error may produce the germline difference seen at one junction end.

Reverse transcription of approximately 500 ng total RNA with a constant-region primer produced TCR beta cDNA. Employing slightly modified ARM-PCR, three nested multiplex PCR rounds were run, and these gave rise to the TCR beta libraries. Use of TRBV1-TRBV30 forward primers with a C-beta reverse primer characterized the first two PCR rounds, which lasted roughly 9 cycles each. TCRdb recomputed calls from the multiplex PCR reads with MiXCR, one row per CDR3 protein. Of 310,000 or so distinct CDR3 sequences in the sample, 65% were seen once. Blood RNA originated from unsorted whole blood, with germline DNA additionally extracted.

The chain links TRBV10-1 to TRBJ2-7; D remains unclear. Sequences were obtained from peripheral blood. The TCR originated in a man between 40 and 49 years old with primary liver carcinoma and hepatitis B virus infection. This CDR3 reads CANSDSIGVGEQYF. CDR3 in DNA: TGCGCCAACAGTGATAGTATTGGGGTGGGTGAGCAGTACTTC.